This is a list of T cell receptor beta chains from one sample in a study of T cell changes during pregnancy in multiple sclerosis. The repertoire was sequenced with immunoSEQ multiplex PCR; TCRdb's copy has only in-frame clones and lacks some. The top ten clones hold around 1.3% of a sample with approximately 70,000 clones, around 92% of them seen once. The source material was peripheral blood, sampled in the second trimester of pregnancy. The origin of the receptors is a female donor in good health, enrolled as a control in a pregnancy study. Each CDR3 is given with its conserved first and last residue. D genes are given only for firm matches. Clone sizes are given selectively: once, few, many, or a class where the clone is expanded.

-	TRBD2	TRBV10-3	TRBJ2-2	CASRGLGGTGELFF	TGTGCCAGCCGGGGACTAGGAGGGACCGGGGAGCTGTTTTTT
-	TRBD1	TRBV4-1	TRBJ1-3	CASSADRGGNTIYF	TGCGCCAGCAGCGCTGACAGGGGTGGAAACACCATATATTTT
-	-	TRBV6-1	TRBJ1-1	CASSEWGGLSTEAFF	TGTGCCAGCAGTGAATGGGGGGGGCTCAGCACTGAAGCTTTCTTT
-	TRBD1	TRBV29-1	TRBJ1-1	CSAAGGPNTEAFF	TGCAGCGCAGCAGGGGGCCCGAACACTGAAGCTTTCTTT
-	TRBD2	TRBV6-4	TRBJ2-3	CASSVRSSGTTDTQYF	TGTGCCAGCAGTGTCAGGAGTAGCGGGACTACAGATACGCAGTATTTT
-	-	TRBV4-1	TRBJ1-2	CASSGGEGTYGYTF	TGCGCCAGCAGCGGGGGGGAGGGGACCTATGGCTACACCTTC
-	-	TRBV15	TRBJ1-3	CATSPRGSGNTIYF	TGTGCCACCAGCCCTCGGGGGTCTGGAAACACCATATATTTT
once	TRBD1	TRBV15	TRBJ2-7	CATFSSDREDEQYF	TGTGCCACCTTTTCCTCGGACAGGGAGGACGAGCAGTACTTC
-	-	TRBV19	TRBJ1-5	CASRISLLHGRGGNQPQHF	TGTGCCAGTAGAATCTCTCTACTTCACGGCCGCGGGGGTAATCAGCCCCAGCATTTT
-	TRBD2	TRBV5-1	TRBJ2-1	CASSARGTSGGLAYNEQFF	TGCGCCAGCAGCGCCCGGGGGACTAGCGGGGGGCTCGCGTACAATGAGCAGTTCTTC
-	TRBD2	TRBV4-1	TRBJ2-5	CASSLSPPAGGETQYF	TGCGCCAGCAGCCTCTCCCCGCCAGCGGGAGGAGAGACCCAGTACTTC
-	TRBD2	TRBV5-6	TRBJ2-3	CASSPLQRGGPDTQYF	TGTGCCAGCAGCCCGCTCCAGCGGGGGGGCCCAGATACGCAGTATTTT
-	TRBD1	TRBV14	TRBJ1-6	CASSQVQGYYSPLHF	TGTGCCAGCAGCCAAGTACAGGGGTATTATTCACCCCTCCACTTT
-	-	TRBV5-1	TRBJ1-1	CASSLGLDSTYTEAFF	TGCGCCAGCAGCTTGGGCCTTGACAGTACTTACACTGAAGCTTTCTTT
-	-	TRBV6-6	TRBJ2-7	CASSYPTGSLYEQYF	TGTGCCAGCAGTTACCCGACAGGTTCCCTCTACGAGCAGTACTTC
-	-	TRBV11-2	TRBJ2-1	CASSVGLRGYNEQFF	TGTGCCAGCAGCGTGGGACTTCGGGGTTACAATGAGCAGTTCTTC
-	-	TRBV5-4	TRBJ2-2	CASSLERARAGELFF	TGTGCCAGCAGCTTGGAAAGGGCCAGGGCCGGGGAGCTGTTTTTT
-	TRBD1	TRBV4-1	TRBJ2-1	CASSQRTGDFVNEQFF	TGCGCCAGCAGCCAGCGGACAGGGGATTTTGTAAATGAGCAGTTCTTC
-	-	TRBV28	TRBJ1-3	CASGAAYSGNTIYF	TGTGCCAGCGGAGCAGCTTACTCTGGAAACACCATATATTTT
-	-	TRBV7-2	TRBJ1-2	CASRGWGGANYGYTF	TGTGCCAGCAGAGGGTGGGGCGGTGCTAACTATGGCTACACCTTC
-	TRBD2	TRBV9	TRBJ2-3	CASSKLAGGKTDTQYF	TGTGCCAGCAGCAAGTTAGCGGGAGGGAAAACAGATACGCAGTATTTT
-	TRBD1	TRBV6-1	TRBJ1-5	CASTSLGQDVGPQHF	TGTGCCAGCACCTCCCTGGGACAGGACGTTGGGCCCCAGCATTTT